The rows below give T cell receptor beta chains drawn from one sample of a study of neurological immune-mediated disorders. TCRdb used MiXCR to reprocess the 5' RACE reads, holding one entry per CDR3 protein. This table holds approximately 41,000 distinct CDR3 sequences, about 14% found once. Sequenced sample: CD4+ T cells from blood. Receptor source: a woman aged 55 to 70 with HTLV-1-associated myelopathy (HAM/TSP). Both conserved end residues are part of each CDR3. Each record gives: clone size, J gene, CDR3 length, D gene, V gene, CDR3 protein, CDR3 DNA. A D gene is named only where the DNA matches it firmly. Clone size, where shown, is once, few, many, or a class for clones that have expanded.

abundance: many
j_gene: TRBJ1-2
len: 17
d_gene: .
v_gene: TRBV12-3/TRBV12-4
CDR3aa: CASSRTTPGASNYGYTF
CDR3nt: TGTGCCAGCAGTCGGACTACACCAGGGGCCTCTAACTATGGCTACACCTTC

abundance: many
j_gene: TRBJ1-5
len: 15
d_gene: .
v_gene: TRBV3-1
CDR3aa: CASSQDRGFNQPQHF
CDR3nt: TGTGCCAGCAGCCAAGATCGGGGTTTTAATCAGCCCCAGCATTTT

abundance: few
j_gene: TRBJ2-3
len: 16
d_gene: TRBD2
v_gene: TRBV5-4
CDR3aa: CASSMAGGGGTDTQYF
CDR3nt: TGTGCCAGCAGCATGGCCGGCGGGGGGGGGACAGATACGCAGTATTTT

abundance: once
j_gene: TRBJ2-7
len: 18
d_gene: .
v_gene: TRBV7-2
CDR3aa: CASSFYICSAKGPNGQYF
CDR3nt: .

abundance: .
j_gene: TRBJ1-1
len: 12
d_gene: .
v_gene: TRBV7-2
CDR3aa: CASSWVEPEAFF
CDR3nt: TGTGCCAGCAGCTGGGTGGAGCCTGAAGCTTTCTTT

abundance: many
j_gene: TRBJ1-1
len: 14
d_gene: .
v_gene: TRBV5-1
CDR3aa: CASSLPRMNTEAFF
CDR3nt: TGCGCCAGCAGCTTGCCACGTATGAACACTGAAGCTTTCTTT

abundance: many
j_gene: TRBJ1-3
len: 16
d_gene: TRBD1
v_gene: TRBV12-3/TRBV12-4
CDR3aa: CASSLGSTGGGDTIYF
CDR3nt: TGTGCCAGCAGTTTAGGGTCGACAGGGGGCGGAGACACCATATATTTT

abundance: .
j_gene: TRBJ2-7
len: 14
d_gene: .
v_gene: TRBV20-1
CDR3aa: CSARTQLGYYEQYF
CDR3nt: TGCAGTGCTAGGACCCAGTTGGGCTACTACGAGCAGTACTTC

abundance: many
j_gene: TRBJ1-1
len: 16
d_gene: .
v_gene: TRBV20-1
CDR3aa: CSASNPVEDWSTEAFF
CDR3nt: TGCAGTGCTAGTAATCCGGTCGAAGACTGGAGCACTGAAGCTTTCTTT

abundance: many
j_gene: TRBJ2-5
len: 14
d_gene: .
v_gene: TRBV5-1
CDR3aa: CASSFPGLAETQYF
CDR3nt: TGCGCCAGCAGCTTCCCGGGGCTAGCTGAGACCCAGTACTTC

abundance: many
j_gene: TRBJ2-1
len: 13
d_gene: .
v_gene: TRBV5-8
CDR3aa: CASSLPGLGEQFF
CDR3nt: TGTGCCAGCAGTCTACCGGGGCTGGGTGAGCAGTTCTTC

abundance: many
j_gene: TRBJ2-3
len: 16
d_gene: TRBD1
v_gene: TRBV5-1
CDR3aa: CASSPWWGQGQDTQYF
CDR3nt: TGCGCCAGCAGCCCCTGGTGGGGACAGGGCCAGGATACGCAGTATTTT

abundance: many
j_gene: TRBJ2-1
len: 15
d_gene: .
v_gene: TRBV9
CDR3aa: CASSVVDSSYNEQFF
CDR3nt: TGTGCCAGCAGCGTAGTCGACAGCTCCTACAATGAGCAGTTCTTC

abundance: many
j_gene: TRBJ1-2
len: 17
d_gene: .
v_gene: TRBV5-5
CDR3aa: CASSLDLDRERDYGYTF
CDR3nt: TGTGCCAGCAGCTTGGACCTCGACAGAGAAAGGGACTATGGCTACACCTTC

abundance: .
j_gene: TRBJ2-1
len: 15
d_gene: .
v_gene: TRBV2
CDR3aa: CASSISLRGYNEQFF
CDR3nt: TGTGCCAGCAGCATATCTCTGCGGGGATACAATGAGCAGTTCTTC

abundance: .
j_gene: TRBJ2-1
len: 18
d_gene: TRBD2
v_gene: TRBV7-9
CDR3aa: CASSPLRTSGGKYNEQLF
CDR3nt: TGTGCCAGTAGCCCCCTGAGGACTAGCGGGGGCAAATACAATGAGCAGCTCTTC

abundance: many
j_gene: TRBJ2-7
len: 15
d_gene: TRBD1
v_gene: TRBV12-3/TRBV12-4
CDR3aa: CASSYRDRGQEEQYF
CDR3nt: TGTGCCAGCAGTTACCGGGACAGGGGCCAAGAGGAGCAGTACTTC

abundance: many
j_gene: TRBJ1-5
len: 15
d_gene: .
v_gene: TRBV10-2
CDR3aa: CASSDPGQPNQPQHF
CDR3nt: TGCGCCAGCAGTGATCCCGGACAGCCAAATCAGCCCCAGCATTTT

abundance: many
j_gene: TRBJ1-6
len: 14
d_gene: TRBD1
v_gene: TRBV19
CDR3aa: CASSLGTDGSPLHF
CDR3nt: TGTGCCAGTAGCCTCGGGACAGATGGATCACCCCTCCACTTT

abundance: many
j_gene: TRBJ2-2
len: 15
d_gene: TRBD1
v_gene: TRBV7-6
CDR3aa: CASSQSQGITGELFF
CDR3nt: TGTGCCAGCAGCCAATCACAGGGGATCACCGGGGAGCTGTTTTTT

abundance: many
j_gene: TRBJ2-7
len: 12
d_gene: .
v_gene: TRBV5-1
CDR3aa: CASSLSSYEQYF
CDR3nt: TGCGCCAGCAGCTTAAGCTCCTACGAGCAGTACTTC

abundance: many
j_gene: TRBJ1-2
len: 14
d_gene: .
v_gene: TRBV15
CDR3aa: CATSEDKNAYGYTF
CDR3nt: TGTGCCACCAGCGAGGACAAGAACGCCTATGGCTACACCTTC

abundance: .
j_gene: TRBJ2-1
len: 13
d_gene: .
v_gene: TRBV3-1
CDR3aa: CASSQGDTPEQFF
CDR3nt: TGTGCCAGCAGCCAAGGGGATACCCCTGAGCAGTTCTTC

abundance: many
j_gene: TRBJ1-1
len: 15
d_gene: .
v_gene: TRBV12-3/TRBV12-4
CDR3aa: CASSLTALRDTEAFF
CDR3nt: TGTGCCAGCAGTTTGACAGCCCTCAGGGACACTGAAGCTTTCTTT

abundance: many
j_gene: TRBJ1-4
len: 15
d_gene: TRBD1
v_gene: TRBV20-1
CDR3aa: CSAVENGQAQEKLFF
CDR3nt: TGCAGTGCTGTGGAAAATGGACAGGCTCAAGAAAAACTGTTTTTT

abundance: few
j_gene: TRBJ1-1
len: 14
d_gene: .
v_gene: TRBV18
CDR3aa: CASSPGRANTEAFF
CDR3nt: TGTGCCAGCTCACCAGGCAGGGCGAACACTGAAGCTTTCTTT

abundance: many
j_gene: TRBJ2-5
len: 15
d_gene: TRBD2
v_gene: TRBV5-1
CDR3aa: CASRTSGGLGETQYF
CDR3nt: TGCGCCAGCAGGACTAGCGGGGGGCTGGGGGAGACCCAGTACTTC

abundance: many
j_gene: TRBJ1-3
len: 16
d_gene: .
v_gene: TRBV5-6
CDR3aa: CASSLYRLGLGNTIYF
CDR3nt: TGTGCCAGCAGCTTGTACAGGCTAGGGCTAGGAAACACCATATATTTT

abundance: many
j_gene: TRBJ2-5
len: 14
d_gene: .
v_gene: TRBV5-1
CDR3aa: CASSLATAEETQYF
CDR3nt: TGCGCCAGCAGCCTCGCGACAGCCGAAGAGACCCAGTACTTC

abundance: many
j_gene: TRBJ2-2
len: 15
d_gene: .
v_gene: TRBV20-1
CDR3aa: CSAHPLNQNTGELFF
CDR3nt: TGCAGTGCACACCCCTTAAACCAAAACACCGGGGAGCTGTTTTTT

abundance: many
j_gene: TRBJ2-7
len: 16
d_gene: .
v_gene: TRBV5-5
CDR3aa: CASSLLQGGGNYEQYF
CDR3nt: TGTGCCAGCAGCTTACTACAGGGTGGCGGCAACTACGAGCAGTACTTC

abundance: .
j_gene: TRBJ2-3
len: 13
d_gene: .
v_gene: TRBV7-2
CDR3aa: CASSIPGTDTQYF
CDR3nt: TGTGCCAGCAGCATCCCAGGCACAGATACGCAGTATTTT

abundance: many
j_gene: TRBJ2-5
len: 15
d_gene: .
v_gene: TRBV5-1
CDR3aa: CASSAKDRGQETQYF
CDR3nt: TGCGCCAGCAGCGCGAAGGATAGGGGGCAAGAGACCCAGTACTTC

abundance: many
j_gene: TRBJ2-2
len: 11
d_gene: .
v_gene: TRBV12-3/TRBV12-4
CDR3aa: CASSLSGELFF
CDR3nt: TGTGCCAGCAGTTTGTCCGGGGAGCTGTTTTTT

abundance: many
j_gene: TRBJ1-4
len: 15
d_gene: .
v_gene: TRBV21-1
CDR3aa: CIRGQGASGNEKLFF
CDR3nt: TGTATTAGGGGACAGGGGGCGTCGGGTAATGAAAAACTGTTTTTT

abundance: many
j_gene: TRBJ1-4
len: 15
d_gene: .
v_gene: TRBV15
CDR3aa: CATSRDRGANEKLFF
CDR3nt: TGTGCCACCAGCAGAGATCGAGGGGCTAATGAAAAACTGTTTTTT

abundance: medium-sized
j_gene: TRBJ1-1
len: 16
d_gene: .
v_gene: TRBV7-8
CDR3aa: CASSLDDKGLNTEAFF
CDR3nt: TGTGCCAGCAGCTTAGATGATAAGGGCCTGAACACTGAAGCTTTCTTT

abundance: many
j_gene: TRBJ1-1
len: 15
d_gene: .
v_gene: TRBV5-1
CDR3aa: CASSLRQGENTEAFF
CDR3nt: TGCGCCAGCAGCTTAAGACAAGGTGAAAACACTGAAGCTTTCTTT

abundance: many
j_gene: TRBJ2-7
len: 14
d_gene: .
v_gene: TRBV5-1
CDR3aa: CASSLMVDYSEQYF
CDR3nt: TGCGCCAGCAGCTTGATGGTGGATTATTCCGAGCAGTACTTC

abundance: .
j_gene: TRBJ2-2
len: 13
d_gene: .
v_gene: TRBV7-9
CDR3aa: CASSMQGTGELFF
CDR3nt: TGTGCCAGCAGCATGCAGGGTACCGGGGAGCTGTTTTTT

abundance: many
j_gene: TRBJ2-7
len: 15
d_gene: TRBD1
v_gene: TRBV20-1
CDR3aa: CSASVVRQGVYEQYF
CDR3nt: TGCAGTGCTAGTGTAGTTCGACAGGGGGTCTACGAGCAGTACTTC

abundance: many
j_gene: TRBJ1-2
len: 13
d_gene: .
v_gene: TRBV4-1
CDR3aa: CASSQVVGAGYTF
CDR3nt: TGCGCCAGCAGCCAAGTGGTCGGAGCCGGCTACACCTTC

abundance: many
j_gene: TRBJ2-1
len: 15
d_gene: TRBD2
v_gene: TRBV3-1
CDR3aa: CASSRLAGGPNEQFF
CDR3nt: TGTGCCAGCAGCCGACTAGCGGGGGGGCCTAATGAGCAGTTCTTC

abundance: .
j_gene: TRBJ1-5
len: 13
d_gene: .
v_gene: TRBV29-1
CDR3aa: CSFEGGSNQPQHF
CDR3nt: TGCAGCTTTGAGGGAGGTAGCAATCAGCCCCAGCATTTT

abundance: many
j_gene: TRBJ2-7
len: 15
d_gene: TRBD2
v_gene: TRBV27
CDR3aa: CASSTPSGGIYEQYF
CDR3nt: TGTGCCAGCAGTACCCCTAGCGGGGGGATATACGAGCAGTACTTC

abundance: many
j_gene: TRBJ1-5
len: 17
d_gene: TRBD1
v_gene: TRBV4-1
CDR3aa: CASSQEARQGSNQPQHF
CDR3nt: TGCGCCAGCAGCCAAGAGGCCAGACAGGGGAGCAATCAGCCCCAGCATTTT

abundance: many
j_gene: TRBJ2-6
len: 15
d_gene: TRBD1
v_gene: TRBV29-1
CDR3aa: CSVGTGAPGANVLTF
CDR3nt: TGCAGCGTTGGGACAGGGGCACCTGGGGCCAACGTCCTGACTTTC

abundance: many
j_gene: TRBJ1-4
len: 17
d_gene: TRBD1
v_gene: TRBV5-5
CDR3aa: CASTPRGTGATNEKLFF
CDR3nt: TGTGCCAGCACCCCCCGTGGGACAGGCGCAACTAATGAAAAACTGTTTTTT

abundance: many
j_gene: TRBJ2-1
len: 15
d_gene: TRBD1
v_gene: TRBV7-2
CDR3aa: CASSPDRGRHNEQFF
CDR3nt: TGTGCCAGCAGCCCGGACAGGGGGCGGCACAATGAGCAGTTCTTC

abundance: many
j_gene: TRBJ1-1
len: 14
d_gene: .
v_gene: TRBV12-5
CDR3aa: CASGLVLGGTEAFF
CDR3nt: TGTGCTAGTGGTTTGGTACTGGGTGGTACTGAAGCTTTCTTT

abundance: many
j_gene: TRBJ2-3
len: 16
d_gene: .
v_gene: TRBV5-4
CDR3aa: CASSLQLSGSTDTQYF
CDR3nt: TGTGCCAGCAGCTTACAGCTCAGCGGGAGCACAGATACGCAGTATTTT

abundance: many
j_gene: TRBJ1-2
len: 18
d_gene: TRBD1
v_gene: TRBV3-1
CDR3aa: CASTRNPPGQFFDYGYTF
CDR3nt: TGTGCCAGCACTCGAAACCCGCCGGGACAGTTTTTCGACTATGGCTACACCTTC

abundance: many
j_gene: TRBJ1-1
len: 13
d_gene: .
v_gene: TRBV29-1
CDR3aa: CSVGFETNTEAFF
CDR3nt: TGCAGCGTTGGTTTCGAGACGAACACTGAAGCTTTCTTT